The 21 T cell receptor beta chains presented below share a single source sample, sequenced in a study of low-dose radiotherapy and immunotherapy resistance in tumors. Priming of first-strand cDNA relied on TRAV- and TRBV-specific primers (covering alpha and beta chains). TCR amplification used about 20 PCR cycles, a constant-region primer and a V-primer adapter. Each CDR3 protein is one row after TCRdb ran MiXCR on the reads. The sample records some 40,000 distinct CDR3 sequences, 20% being singletons. Stated time point: after trial treatment. Sample treatment: LDRT plus nivolumab, ipilimumab, low-dose cyclophosphamide and aspirin (RACIN trial). Sequenced here: PBMCs, sampled after low-dose radiotherapy plus immunotherapy. The receptors shown here come from a female donor with ovarian cancer.

This clonotype was found many times. The gene calls are TRBV6-1 and TRBJ1-2; 7 bases line up with TRBD1. Germline lookup yields CDR1 MNHNS and CDR2 SASEGT. There are 13 residues in the CDR3. V lost 0 bases and J lost 8; bases outside the gene matches: 3. CDR3 sequence reads: CASSEAVTGGYTF. The CDR3, as DNA: TGTGCCAGCAGTGAAGCGGTGACAGGGGGCTACACCTTC.

V usage is TRBV6-4 and J usage is TRBJ1-5, with TRBD1 matching 10 bases. Trimming removed 4 bases from V and 7 bases from J; junction bases left unmatched: 10. The germline V gene has CDR1 MRHNA and CDR2 SNTAGT. This CDR3 has 16 amino acids. The CDR3 here is CASSAPGQGMGQPQHF. CDR3 DNA: TGTGCCAGCAGTGCCCCGGGACAGGGGATGGGCCAGCCCCAGCATTTT.

Ten or more counts support this clonotype. The chain joins TRBV4-2 to TRBJ2-3, with TRBD2 identical over 7 bases. The germline gives CDR1 LGHNA, CDR2 YNFKEQ. Trimming at V came to 0 bases and at J to 12 bases, leaving 6 bases not matched to a gene. The CDR3 covers 13 residues. CDR3 in amino acids: CASSQESGTIQYF. In nucleotides, the CDR3 is TGTGCCAGCAGCCAAGAATCGGGGACTATCCAGTATTTT.

This clonotype was picked up many times. The chain combines TRBV28 with TRBJ2-7; a possible D gene is TRBD2 (5 bases). The CDR3 contains 14 residues. Germline CDR1 is MDHEN and CDR2 is SYDVKM. V shed 7 bases and J shed 7 bases, with 20 bases lying between them. In nucleotides, the CDR3 is TGTGCCAGCACCTCTGGACTCGTAGCGTTTGAGCAGTACTTC. Encoded protein: CASTSGLVAFEQYF.

This clonotype turned up a few times. The chain couples TRBV7-6 to TRBJ2-2; TRBD2 matches at 10 bases. Germline lookup yields CDR1 SGHVS and CDR2 FNYEAQ. CDR3 length equals 16 residues. The V segment lost 3 bases and the J segment 6 bases; nucleotides outside the gene matches: 7. Here the CDR3 DNA reads TGTGCCAGCAGCTTGGCAGGCCTAGCGGGAGCCGGGGAGCTGTTTTTT. Encoded protein: CASSLAGLAGAGELFF.

This clonotype was recorded once. J is TRBJ1-1 and V is TRBV2, with D tentatively TRBD1 (5 bases). Trimming pared 4 bases from V and 4 bases from J, leaving 13 bases between. CDR1 and CDR2 (germline): SNHLY, FYNNEI. There are 14 residues in the CDR3. For the CDR3, the DNA is TGTGCCAGCAGTGGGGGCGGAGGAGCCACTGAAGCTTTCTTT. Translation gives CASSGGGGATEAFF.

This clonotype appeared a single time. A read error is possible here, since a much larger clone lies one base away. V is TRBV12-5 and J is TRBJ2-1; 9 bases are shared with TRBD1. This CDR3 is built from 13 residues. CDR1 is LGHNT and CDR2 is FRNRAP in the germline V gene. In DNA, the CDR3 is TGTGCTAGAGGTTTGGACAGGGGTAATGAGCAGTTCTTC. Amino acid sequence: CARGLDRGNEQFF.

The table lists this clonotype with many counts. The chain uses TRBV30 and TRBJ2-3; 8 bases map to TRBD2. V shed 2 bases and J 4 bases; nucleotides not matched to a gene: 5. Germline lookup yields CDR1 GTSNPN and CDR2 SVGIG (reference sequence). The CDR3 consists of 14 residues. Written as DNA, the CDR3 is TGTGCCTGGAGTACGGGGGGGCCGGCAGATACGCAGTATTTT. Translated, it gives CAWSTGGPADTQYF.

Many counts were recorded for this clonotype. CDR3: CASSPEVWREARNEQFF. CDR3 in DNA: TGCGCCAGCAGCCCCGAAGTATGGCGGGAGGCCCGGAATGAGCAGTTCTTC. This chain connects TRBV5-1 to TRBJ2-1; TRBD2 agrees at 8 bases. The CDR3 has 17 amino acids. The V segment lost 4 bases and the J segment 7 bases; nucleotides outside the gene matches: 16. CDR1 SGHRS and CDR2 YFSETQ come from the germline V gene.

This clonotype was found many times. The chain recombines TRBV29-1 with TRBJ2-1; the D gene could be TRBD1 or TRBD2 (5 bases each). CDR1 is SQVTM and CDR2 is ANQGSEA in the germline V gene. V lost 7 bases and J 2 bases, leaving 18 bases between the germline ends. CDR3 length equals 15 residues. CDR3 nucleotide sequence: TGCAGCGGTGGGACCTCATCCGGGACCTACAATGAGCAGTTCTTC. It encodes CSGGTSSGTYNEQFF.

Many counts were recorded for this clonotype. This chain links TRBV7-2 with TRBJ2-5, with TRBD2 as a possible D gene (5 bases). Germline loops: CDR1 SGHTA, CDR2 FQGNSA. Trimming took off 4 bases at V and 4 bases at J, with 13 bases between the two ends. The CDR3 covers 14 residues. The CDR3 reads CASSYGRTGETQYF. Written as DNA, the CDR3 is TGTGCCAGCAGCTACGGGCGGACTGGAGAGACCCAGTACTTC.

This clonotype was recorded at least ten times. The chain is built from TRBV3-1 and TRBJ2-5, with unresolved D. The CDR3 sequence is 15 residues long. CDR1 is LGHDT and CDR2 is YNNKEL in the germline V gene (reference sequence). V was clipped by 0 bases and J by 0 bases, with 8 bases between them. Here the CDR3 reads CASSQEPHNQETQYF. CDR3 in DNA: TGTGCCAGCAGCCAAGAACCCCACAACCAAGAGACCCAGTACTTC.

This clonotype has a count of ten or more. The chain is built from TRBV24-1 and TRBJ2-1; 9 positions match TRBD1. The CDR3 contains 15 residues. Looked up from germline, CDR1 is KGHDR and CDR2 is SFDVKD. With 5 bases clipped from V and 8 bases from J, the junction kept 9 bases outside the gene matches. Written as DNA, the CDR3 is TGTGCCACCAGTGTTCCGGGACAGGGAAAATATGAGCAGTTCTTC. Translated: CATSVPGQGKYEQFF.

This clonotype was recorded many times. The CDR3 is CASSPGTANYGYTF. CDR3 bases: TGTGCCAGCAGTCCTGGGACAGCGAACTATGGCTACACCTTC. The V gene is TRBV12-3 or TRBV12-4, the J gene TRBJ1-2, with 7 bases fitting TRBD1. V shed 5 bases and J 2 bases; nucleotides not matched to a gene: 5. The CDR3 is 14 amino acids.

This clonotype was counted a few times. The chain couples TRBV5-1 to TRBJ2-3, with D unclear. Deletions cut 1 base from V and 5 bases from J, with 5 bases between. Germline V gene sequence: CDR1 SGHRS, CDR2 YFSETQ. This CDR3 is built from 12 residues. CDR3 region: CASSLPGDTQYF. The CDR3 nucleotides read TGCGCCAGCAGCTTGCCCGGAGATACGCAGTATTTT.

This clonotype was recorded at least ten times. The chain has TRBV28 and TRBJ2-7; D is uncertain. The germline V and J ends were trimmed by 6 bases and 1 base, with 13 bases remaining between them. CDR1 is MDHEN, CDR2 SYDVKM, per germline. The CDR3 extends over 14 amino acids. Here the CDR3 reads CASRPSGRSYEQYF. Written as DNA, the CDR3 is TGTGCCAGCAGACCTTCGGGCAGATCCTACGAGCAGTACTTC.

This clonotype was observed at least ten times. The gene calls are TRBV20-1 and TRBJ2-1, with D perhaps TRBD2 (5 bases). With 0 bases removed from V and 0 bases from J, the gap between germline ends came to 9 bases. CDR3 length: 15 amino acids. Germline CDR1 reads DFQATT; CDR2 reads SNEGSKA (reference sequence). The CDR3 DNA reads TGCAGTGCTAGAGATTTCGGGGTCTCCTACAATGAGCAGTTCTTC. Encoded protein: CSARDFGVSYNEQFF.

The table lists this clonotype with many counts. The chain is built from TRBV7-2 and TRBJ2-1; 15 bases fit TRBD2. The CDR3 consists of 15 residues. Germline loops: CDR1 SGHTA, CDR2 FQGNSA. With V trimmed by 10 bases and J by 10 bases, 11 bases remained unmatched. In DNA form, the CDR3 reads TGTGCCACGAGACCGGGACTAGCGGGGGGCCGAGAGCAGTTCTTC. It translates to CATRPGLAGGREQFF.

This clonotype was seen repeatedly, ten times or more. One junction end disagrees with the germline gene, perhaps due to a read error. The chain couples TRBV25-1 to TRBJ2-5; D is ambiguous. Per germline, CDR1 MGHDK and CDR2 SYGVNS. CDR3 length: 13 amino acids. In DNA form, the CDR3 reads TGTGCCACCAGTGTGTGGAACCAAGAGACCCAGTACTTC. It specifies CATSVWNQETQYF.

The gene calls are TRBV28 and TRBJ1-1; the D gene is possibly TRBD1 (5 bases). Looked up from germline, CDR1 is MDHEN and CDR2 is SYDVKM. Trimming took 4 bases from V and 1 from J, leaving 10 bases between them. This CDR3 spans 14 amino acids. The CDR3 sequence: CASSSTGWNTEAFF. CDR3 bases: TGTGCCAGCAGTTCCACAGGTTGGAACACTGAAGCTTTCTTT.

This clonotype has ten or more counts. The V and J genes are TRBV11-3 and TRBJ2-7, with 8 bases that match TRBD1. The CDR3 spans 14 residues. J lost 4 bases, V lost 5 bases, and 7 bases had no gene match. The germline V gene encodes CDR1 SGHNT and CDR2 YENEEA. In DNA form, the CDR3 reads TGTGCCAGCAGCAAACGGACAGGGTCGTACGAGCAGTACTTC. It encodes CASSKRTGSYEQYF.